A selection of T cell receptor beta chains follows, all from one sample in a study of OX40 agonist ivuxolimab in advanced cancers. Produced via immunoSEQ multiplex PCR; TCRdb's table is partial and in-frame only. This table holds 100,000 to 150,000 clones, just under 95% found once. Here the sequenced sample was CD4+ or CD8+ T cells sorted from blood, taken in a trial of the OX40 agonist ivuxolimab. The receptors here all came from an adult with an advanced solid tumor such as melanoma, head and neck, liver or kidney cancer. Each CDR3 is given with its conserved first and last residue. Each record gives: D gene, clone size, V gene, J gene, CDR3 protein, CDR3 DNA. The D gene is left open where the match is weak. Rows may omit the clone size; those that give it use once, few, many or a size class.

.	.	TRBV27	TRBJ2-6	CASSPRITNPSGANVLTF	TGTGCCAGCAGTCCACGGATAACAAATCCCTCTGGGGCCAACGTCCTGACTTTC
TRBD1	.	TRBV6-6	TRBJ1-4	CASRRQGEDEKLFF	TGTGCCAGCAGAAGACAGGGAGAAGATGAAAAACTGTTTTTT
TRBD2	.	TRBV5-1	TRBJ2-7	CASSRSGETYEQYF	TGCGCCAGCAGCCGAAGCGGGGAAACCTACGAGCAGTACTTC
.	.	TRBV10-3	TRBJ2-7	CAISEQVGGEQYF	TGTGCCATCAGTGAACAAGTCGGAGGGGAGCAGTACTTC
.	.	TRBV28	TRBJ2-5	CASSFGAQETQYF	TGTGCCAGCTCATTCGGGGCTCAAGAGACCCAGTACTTC
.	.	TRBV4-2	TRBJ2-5	CASSQGGTTPTETQYF	TGTGCCAGCAGCCAAGGGGGGACCACCCCAACGGAGACCCAGTACTTC
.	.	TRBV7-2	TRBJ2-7	CASSARSTYEQYF	TGTGCCAGCAGCGCGCGTAGTACCTACGAGCAGTACTTC
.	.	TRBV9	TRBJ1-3	CASSVAHGGNTIYF	TGTGCCAGCAGCGTAGCCCACGGAGGAAACACCATATATTTT
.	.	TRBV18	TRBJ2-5	CASSPAPRAETQYF	TGTGCCAGCTCACCGGCCCCTCGGGCGGAGACCCAGTACTTC
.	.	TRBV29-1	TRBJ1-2	CSVERGANYGYTF	TGCAGCGTTGAGAGGGGGGCTAACTATGGCTACACCTTC
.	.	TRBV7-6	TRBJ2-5	CASSSQETQYF	TGTGCCAGCAGCTCACAAGAGACCCAGTACTTC
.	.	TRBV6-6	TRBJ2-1	CASSYDTGPVYNEQFF	TGTGCCAGCAGTTACGACACGGGCCCAGTTTACAATGAGCAGTTCTTC
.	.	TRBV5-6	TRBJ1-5	CASSRRGLSNQPQHF	TGTGCCAGCAGCCGCAGGGGACTTAGCAATCAGCCCCAGCATTTT
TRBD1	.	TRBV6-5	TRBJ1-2	CASSSGTGNYGYTF	TGTGCCAGCAGCTCTGGGACAGGGAACTATGGCTACACCTTC
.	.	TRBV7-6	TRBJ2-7	CASSLGGGNYEQYF	TGTGCCAGCAGCTTAGGAGGCGGGAACTACGAGCAGTACTTC
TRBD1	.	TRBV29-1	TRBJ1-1	CSVEQGGTEAFF	TGCAGCGTTGAACAGGGGGGAACTGAAGCTTTCTTT
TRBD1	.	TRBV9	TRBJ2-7	CASSARTGGFYEQYF	TGTGCCAGCAGCGCCCGTACAGGGGGTTTTTACGAGCAGTACTTC
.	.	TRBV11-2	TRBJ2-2	CASPYQQGLNTGELFF	TGTGCCAGCCCCTACCAGCAGGGACTGAACACCGGGGAGCTGTTTTTT
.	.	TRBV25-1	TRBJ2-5	CASSPRGAETQYF	TGTGCCAGCAGCCCGCGGGGAGCAGAGACCCAGTACTTC
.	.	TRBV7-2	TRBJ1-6	CASSSQTGLLNSPLHF	TGTGCCAGCAGCTCACAAACAGGGCTCCTTAATTCACCCCTCCACTTT
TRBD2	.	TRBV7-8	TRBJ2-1	CASSLAAGTSGINEQFF	TGTGCCAGCAGCTTAGCGGCCGGGACTAGCGGGATCAATGAGCAGTTCTTC
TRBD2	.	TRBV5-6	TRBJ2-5	CASSFSSGQETQYF	TGTGCCAGCAGCTTTTCTAGCGGACAAGAGACCCAGTACTTC
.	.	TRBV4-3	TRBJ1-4	CASSQAQGYNEKLFF	TGCGCCAGCAGCCAAGCCCAGGGCTATAATGAAAAACTGTTTTTT
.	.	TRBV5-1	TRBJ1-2	CASSLGQEDGYTF	TGCGCCAGCAGCTTGGGACAGGAAGATGGCTACACCTTC
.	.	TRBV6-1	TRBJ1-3	CASSDPPGYAVISGNTIYF	TGTGCCAGCAGTGACCCACCGGGATATGCCGTTATCTCTGGAAACACCATATATTTT
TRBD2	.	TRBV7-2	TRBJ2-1	CASSFRLAEGNEQFF	TGTGCCAGCAGCTTTAGACTAGCGGAAGGAAATGAGCAGTTCTTC
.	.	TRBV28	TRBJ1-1	CASSLAYTEAFF	TGTGCCAGCAGTTTGGCCTACACTGAAGCTTTCTTT
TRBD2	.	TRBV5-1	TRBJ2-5	CASGLAGVETQYF	TGCGCCAGTGGACTAGCGGGAGTGGAGACCCAGTACTTC
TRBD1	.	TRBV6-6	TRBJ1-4	CASSNPGQGDEKLFF	TGTGCCAGCAGTAACCCGGGACAGGGCGATGAAAAACTGTTTTTT
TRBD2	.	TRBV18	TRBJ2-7	CASSLTSGTHPYEQYF	TGTGCCAGCTCACTCACTAGCGGCACACACCCCTACGAGCAGTACTTC
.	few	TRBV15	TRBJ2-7	CATSRDTQYEQYF	TGTGCCACCAGCAGAGATACGCAATACGAGCAGTACTTC
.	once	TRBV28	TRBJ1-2	CASSSPISYGYTF	TGTGCCAGCAGTTCTCCTATATCCTATGGCTACACCTTC
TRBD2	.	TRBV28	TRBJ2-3	CASSSGGDTQYF	TGTGCCAGCAGTTCCGGGGGGGATACGCAGTATTTT
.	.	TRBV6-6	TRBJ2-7	CASKPPGQSYEQYF	TGTGCCAGCAAACCCCCGGGACAATCCTACGAGCAGTACTTC
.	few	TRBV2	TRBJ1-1	CASSERTPQGEAFF	TGTGCCAGCAGTGAAAGAACCCCCCAGGGTGAAGCTTTCTTT
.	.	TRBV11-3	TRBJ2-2	CASSLDQGELFF	TGTGCCAGCAGCTTAGACCAAGGGGAGCTGTTTTTT
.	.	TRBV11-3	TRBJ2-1	CASSPRRGGEQFF	TGTGCCAGCAGCCCGCGGCGCGGAGGGGAGCAGTTCTTC
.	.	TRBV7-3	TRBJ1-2	CASSLDSQNYGYTF	TGTGCCAGCAGCTTGGATTCCCAGAACTATGGCTACACCTTC
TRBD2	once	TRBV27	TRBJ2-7	CASSLSGLAGDRYEQYF	TGTGCCAGCAGTTTATCGGGACTAGCGGGAGATCGGTACGAGCAGTACTTC
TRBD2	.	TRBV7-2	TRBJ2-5	CASSFFLAEETQYF	TGTGCCAGCAGCTTCTTTCTAGCGGAAGAGACCCAGTACTTC